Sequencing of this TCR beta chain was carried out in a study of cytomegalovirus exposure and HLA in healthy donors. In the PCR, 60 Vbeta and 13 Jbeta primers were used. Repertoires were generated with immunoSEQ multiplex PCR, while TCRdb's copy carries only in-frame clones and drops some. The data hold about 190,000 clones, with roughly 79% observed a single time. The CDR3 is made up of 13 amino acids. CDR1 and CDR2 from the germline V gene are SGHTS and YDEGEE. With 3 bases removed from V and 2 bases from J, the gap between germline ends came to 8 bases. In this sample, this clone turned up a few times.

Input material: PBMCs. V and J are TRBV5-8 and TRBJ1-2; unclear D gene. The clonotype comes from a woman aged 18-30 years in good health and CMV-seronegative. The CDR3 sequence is CASSSYNNYGYTF. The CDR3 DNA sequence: TGTGCCAGCAGCTCGTACAACAACTATGGCTACACCTTC.